The 11 T cell receptor beta chains below all came from one sample that was sequenced in a study of T cell responses to AZD1222 COVID-19 vaccine. Data came from immunoSEQ multiplex PCR; TCRdb stores just in-frame clones and leaves some out. The sample lists 95,000 to 150,000 clones; about 92% were seen once. Specimen: peripheral blood, collected 28 days after the second AZD1222 dose. The source of these receptors is an adult who received the AZD1222 COVID-19 vaccine.

The chain uses TRBV11-3 and TRBJ1-1; unclear D gene. V lost 3 bases and J 2 bases, leaving 13 bases between the germline ends. This CDR3 has 15 residues. The germline V gene encodes CDR1 SGHNT and CDR2 YENEEA. This CDR3 reads CASSFYSAHNTEAFF. CDR3 DNA sequence: TGTGCCAGCAGCTTTTATTCAGCTCATAACACTGAAGCTTTCTTT.

This chain joins TRBV9 and TRBJ2-3; D is perhaps TRBD1 or TRBD2 (5 bases each). The CDR3 has 13 amino acids. Germline CDR1 and CDR2: SGDLS and YYNGEE. Deletions cut 4 bases from V and 6 bases from J, with 12 bases between. The CDR3 sequence: CASSPQEGDTQYF. In DNA form, the CDR3 reads TGTGCCAGCAGCCCACAAGAGGGGGATACGCAGTATTTT.

This chain uses TRBV7-8 with TRBJ2-7, with 7 positions matching TRBD1. V lost 5 bases and J lost 3; bases outside the gene matches: 4. The CDR3 sequence is 13 residues long. Germline CDR1 SGHVS, CDR2 FQNEAQ. The DNA of the CDR3 is TGTGCCAGCAGCCCGGGACAGATCTACGAGCAGTACTTC. The encoded protein is CASSPGQIYEQYF.

The chain uses TRBV5-1 and TRBJ1-1; the D is unclear. Germline values: CDR1 SGHRS, CDR2 YFSETQ. The CDR3 is 13 amino acids. V was clipped by 1 base and J by 1 base, with 5 bases between them. The CDR3 spells CASSLIENTEAFF. The CDR3 DNA sequence: TGCGCCAGCAGCTTGATTGAGAACACTGAAGCTTTCTTT.

The chain joins TRBV19 to TRBJ1-6; no reliable D call. The CDR3 loop spans 14 amino acids. Trimming took 0 bases from V and 7 from J, leaving 7 bases between them. Germline CDR1 and CDR2: LNHDA and SQIVND (reference sequence). CDR3 protein: CASSIEAGNSPLHF. The CDR3 coding sequence is TGTGCCAGTAGTATAGAGGCGGGGAATTCACCCCTCCACTTT.

The chain combines TRBV7-9 with TRBJ2-6, with 11 bases lining up with TRBD1. Germline trimming cut 6 bases from V and 2 bases from J; bases unmatched to any gene: 12. The CDR3 is 19 amino acids. Germline lookup yields CDR1 SEHNR and CDR2 FQNEAQ (reference sequence). CDR3 amino acids: CASRPSGTGGLAGANVLTF. CDR3 DNA: TGTGCCAGCAGACCGTCCGGGACAGGGGGTCTCGCTGGGGCCAACGTCCTGACTTTC.

The chain uses TRBV15 and TRBJ2-7, with TRBD1 identical over 8 bases. This CDR3 has 15 amino acids. From germline, CDR1 is LNHNV and CDR2 YYDKDF (reference sequence). V gave up 0 bases and J gave up 2 bases; unmatched junction bases: 3. Here the CDR3 DNA reads TGTGCCACCAGCAGAGAACCGACAGGGGCCTACGAGCAGTACTTC. Its protein is CATSREPTGAYEQYF.

V is TRBV12-3 or TRBV12-4 and J is TRBJ1-4; D is ambiguous. The CDR3 covers 12 residues. The V gene lost 1 base and the J gene lost 8 bases, with 5 bases spanning the gap. DNA of the CDR3: TGTGCCAGCAGTTTAGGCCAAGAAAAACTGTTTTTT. It is translated as CASSLGQEKLFF.

The chain joins TRBV28 to TRBJ2-2, with D maybe TRBD1 (5 bases). Trimming removed 4 bases from V and 4 bases from J, with 10 bases in between. The length of the CDR3 is 14 residues. Germline V gives CDR1 MDHEN, CDR2 SYDVKM. DNA of the CDR3: TGTGCCAGCAGTTCTTTCAGGGTCACCGGGGAGCTGTTTTTT. Translation: CASSSFRVTGELFF.

This clone showed up just once. V usage is TRBV28 and J usage is TRBJ2-1, with 11 bases matching TRBD2. This CDR3 comprises 18 residues. The germline V gene has CDR1 MDHEN and CDR2 SYDVKM. Unmatched junction bases numbered 9, after V lost 2 bases and J lost 3 bases. The DNA for the CDR3 is TGTGCCAGCAGTTTAGTAGGTTACGGACTAGCGGGCTACAATGAGCAGTTCTTC. Its protein is CASSLVGYGLAGYNEQFF.

This rearrangement joins TRBV11-2 to TRBJ1-2, with no clear D. CDR1 is SGHAT, CDR2 FQNNGV, per germline. The CDR3 contains 17 residues. Deletions cut 5 bases from V and 0 bases from J, with 19 bases between. CDR3 in DNA: TGTGCCAGCAGCCCGCCCCAGCACGTATGCACTAACTATGGCTACACCTTC. The encoded protein is CASSPPQHVCTNYGYTF.